These T cell receptor beta chains were read from a single sample in a study of T cell responses to AZD1222 COVID-19 vaccine. Generated by immunoSEQ multiplex PCR, the TCRdb table keeps only in-frame clones and is missing some. The sample records under 150,000 clones, around 86% being singletons. The source was peripheral blood, collected on day 0 of MenACWY control vaccination. All receptors come from an adult in good health. CDR3s include the opening cysteine and the closing phenylalanine or tryptophan. Each record gives: D gene, V gene, J gene, clone size, CDR3 DNA, CDR3 protein. A D gene is named only where the DNA matches it firmly. Where a row states a size, it is once, few, many or the class of an expanded clone; other rows omit it.

d_gene: TRBD1; v_gene: TRBV30; j_gene: TRBJ1-2; abundance: .; CDR3nt: TGTGCCTGGAGTGTACAGGGGATGAATGGCTACACCTTC; CDR3aa: CAWSVQGMNGYTF
d_gene: .; v_gene: TRBV5-1; j_gene: TRBJ1-2; abundance: .; CDR3nt: TGCGCCAGCAGCCTTGGACAGAGCTATGGCTACACCTTC; CDR3aa: CASSLGQSYGYTF
d_gene: .; v_gene: TRBV5-1; j_gene: TRBJ1-4; abundance: .; CDR3nt: TGCGCCAGCAGGTTCGACGGGGTCGCTAATGAAAAACTGTTTTTT; CDR3aa: CASRFDGVANEKLFF
d_gene: .; v_gene: TRBV3-1/TRBV3-2; j_gene: TRBJ2-1; abundance: once; CDR3nt: TGTGCCAGCAGCCAAGAGGTCAGGGTGAGCTACAATGAGCAGTTCTTC; CDR3aa: CASSQEVRVSYNEQFF
d_gene: .; v_gene: TRBV2; j_gene: TRBJ2-1; abundance: .; CDR3nt: TGTGCCAGCAGTGTAGCGAAAGGGAAAAATGAGCAGTTCTTC; CDR3aa: CASSVAKGKNEQFF
d_gene: TRBD1; v_gene: TRBV7-6; j_gene: TRBJ1-2; abundance: .; CDR3nt: TGTGCCAGCAGCTTAGCAGGGACAGGGCCCTTGGGGAACTATGGCTACACCTTC; CDR3aa: CASSLAGTGPLGNYGYTF
d_gene: TRBD1; v_gene: TRBV5-1; j_gene: TRBJ1-1; abundance: .; CDR3nt: TGCGCCAGCAGCTTGGCCTGGCGACAGGGAGAAGCTTTCTTT; CDR3aa: CASSLAWRQGEAFF
d_gene: .; v_gene: TRBV27; j_gene: TRBJ2-5; abundance: .; CDR3nt: TGTGCCAGCAGTTTAGCTCCGTACCAAGAGACCCAGTACTTC; CDR3aa: CASSLAPYQETQYF
d_gene: .; v_gene: TRBV6-2/TRBV6-3; j_gene: TRBJ1-6; abundance: .; CDR3nt: TGTGCCAGCAGTTACGGCGGGGGATTCTATAATTCACCCCTCCACTTT; CDR3aa: CASSYGGGFYNSPLHF
d_gene: TRBD1; v_gene: TRBV28; j_gene: TRBJ2-2; abundance: few; CDR3nt: TGTGCCAGCAGGTGGGACAGGGGTGGCACCGGGGAGCTGTTTTTT; CDR3aa: CASRWDRGGTGELFF
d_gene: .; v_gene: TRBV5-1; j_gene: TRBJ2-5; abundance: .; CDR3nt: TGCGCCAGCAGCCCTCCAGGGGGGCGGACTGAGACCCAGTACTTC; CDR3aa: CASSPPGGRTETQYF
d_gene: .; v_gene: TRBV2; j_gene: TRBJ2-5; abundance: .; CDR3nt: TGTGCCAGCAGTGTAGGGTCAGCCCAAGAGACCCAGTACTTC; CDR3aa: CASSVGSAQETQYF
d_gene: TRBD1; v_gene: TRBV29-1; j_gene: TRBJ2-3; abundance: .; CDR3nt: TGCAGCGTTGAAGAAAGTGACAGGGGCACAGATACGCAGTATTTT; CDR3aa: CSVEESDRGTDTQYF
d_gene: TRBD1; v_gene: TRBV5-8; j_gene: TRBJ1-5; abundance: once; CDR3nt: TGTGCCAGCAGCCGAGGACAGGGGTGGAATCAGCCCCAGCATTTT; CDR3aa: CASSRGQGWNQPQHF
d_gene: .; v_gene: TRBV5-8; j_gene: TRBJ1-4; abundance: .; CDR3nt: TGTGCCAGCAGCTTTCCGACAGCCGCTAATGAAAAACTGTTTTTT; CDR3aa: CASSFPTAANEKLFF
d_gene: .; v_gene: TRBV3-1/TRBV3-2; j_gene: TRBJ1-3; abundance: .; CDR3nt: TGTGCCAGCAGCCAACGGGGGTCTGGAAACACCATATATTTT; CDR3aa: CASSQRGSGNTIYF
d_gene: .; v_gene: TRBV6-5; j_gene: TRBJ1-1; abundance: .; CDR3nt: TGTGCCAGCAGTTACTCGAGGGAAATCACTGAAGCTTTCTTT; CDR3aa: CASSYSREITEAFF
d_gene: .; v_gene: TRBV4-2; j_gene: TRBJ2-1; abundance: .; CDR3nt: TGTGCCAGCAGCCAAGATCGGAGGGTTCAGTTCTTC; CDR3aa: CASSQDRRVQFF
d_gene: TRBD1; v_gene: TRBV9; j_gene: TRBJ1-4; abundance: .; CDR3nt: TGTGCCAGCAGCGTAGGTGACAGGGGGAGTCATGAAAAACTGTTTTTT; CDR3aa: CASSVGDRGSHEKLFF
d_gene: .; v_gene: TRBV7-2; j_gene: TRBJ1-3; abundance: medium-sized; CDR3nt: TGTGCCAGCAGCCCCACGGAGCCCACTCAGGGAGGGAGGAACACCATATATTTT; CDR3aa: CASSPTEPTQGGRNTIYF
d_gene: .; v_gene: TRBV6-2/TRBV6-3; j_gene: TRBJ1-2; abundance: few; CDR3nt: TGTGCCAGCAGTTACTCCTTAGGGGCGACTTACTATGGCTACACCTTC; CDR3aa: CASSYSLGATYYGYTF
d_gene: .; v_gene: TRBV7-8; j_gene: TRBJ1-2; abundance: .; CDR3nt: TGTGCCAGCAGCCTATCGGGGCTGACTTATGGCTACACCTTC; CDR3aa: CASSLSGLTYGYTF
d_gene: TRBD1; v_gene: TRBV2; j_gene: TRBJ1-2; abundance: .; CDR3nt: TGTGCCAGGGCGGGACAGGGAAGCTATGGCTACACCTTC; CDR3aa: CARAGQGSYGYTF
d_gene: .; v_gene: TRBV7-2; j_gene: TRBJ2-7; abundance: .; CDR3nt: TGTGCCAGCAGCCCTGGGAACTCCTACGAGCAGTACTTC; CDR3aa: CASSPGNSYEQYF
d_gene: .; v_gene: TRBV2; j_gene: TRBJ1-2; abundance: .; CDR3nt: TGTGCCAGCAGTGGGGCCCTGACCACCGATAATGCTAACTATGGCTACACCTTC; CDR3aa: CASSGALTTDNANYGYTF
d_gene: .; v_gene: TRBV2; j_gene: TRBJ1-1; abundance: few; CDR3nt: TGTGCCAGCAGTGATCAGGGTCTCGCTGAAGCTTTCTTT; CDR3aa: CASSDQGLAEAFF